The 19 T cell receptor beta chains in this list originate from one sample, sequenced in a study of T cell responses to AZD1222 COVID-19 vaccine. Using immunoSEQ multiplex PCR, the repertoire was profiled, and TCRdb retains in-frame clones only, with some absent. The data hold roughly 97,000 clones, with about 87% observed a single time. The specimen was peripheral blood, collected on day 0 of AZD1222 vaccination. These receptors were collected from an adult in good health.

This clone was found once. The chain joins TRBV12-5 to TRBJ2-1; D is perhaps TRBD2 (5 bases). Germline V lookup: CDR1 LGHNT, CDR2 FRNRAP. V was pared by 0 bases and J by 5 bases, with 17 bases between. The CDR3 is 17 amino acids. The CDR3 sequence is CASGLVLGSEADNEQFF. CDR3 DNA: TGTGCTAGTGGTTTGGTACTAGGCAGTGAGGCGGACAATGAGCAGTTCTTC.

The V and J genes are TRBV2 and TRBJ2-2; D might be TRBD1 (6 bases). There are 14 residues in the CDR3. The ends were cut back, 7 bases at V and 1 base at J, with 10 bases in the middle. The germline CDR1 and CDR2 sequences are SNHLY and FYNNEI. The CDR3 DNA reads as TGTGCCAGCATGGTGGACAGGAACACCGGGGAGCTGTTTTTT. Translating it yields CASMVDRNTGELFF. The full variable domain, with the rest looked up from reference TRBV2 and TRBJ2-2, is EPEVTQTPSHQVTQMGQEVILRCVPISNHLYFYWYRQILGQKVEFLVSFYNNEISEKSEIFDDQFSVERPDGSNFTLKIRSTKLEDSAMYFCASMVDRNTGELFFGEGSRLTVL.

V gene TRBV19 combines with J gene TRBJ2-3, with D hard to call. V was pared by 4 bases and J by 5 bases, with 16 bases between. This CDR3 has 15 amino acids. CDR1 is LNHDA, CDR2 SQIVND, per germline (reference sequence). The chain's CDR3 is CASSNQDIERDTQYF. The DNA of the CDR3 is TGTGCCAGTAGTAATCAGGATATCGAGAGAGATACGCAGTATTTT.

The genes are TRBV29-1 and TRBJ2-2; possibly TRBD1 for D (5 bases). The germline gives CDR1 SQVTM, CDR2 ANQGSEA. V lost 4 bases, J lost 0 bases, and 9 bases lay in between. This CDR3 contains 14 residues. CDR3 loop: CSVVPGPNTGELFF. The CDR3 region has the DNA TGCAGCGTTGTACCAGGGCCGAACACCGGGGAGCTGTTTTTT.

The V gene is TRBV9, the J gene TRBJ2-2; unclear D gene. The V end was cut by 0 bases, the J end by 7 bases, with 7 bases between. The CDR3 runs 13 residues. Germline CDR1 and CDR2: SGDLS and YYNGEE. The CDR3: CASSVDHSGELFF. The DNA for the CDR3 is TGTGCCAGCAGCGTAGACCACAGCGGGGAGCTGTTTTTT.

J is TRBJ1-2 and V is TRBV19; tentative D call: TRBD1 (5 bases). The germline V and J ends were trimmed by 6 bases and 0 bases, with 17 bases remaining between them. The CDR3 totals 16 residues. CDR1 and CDR2 (germline): LNHDA, SQIVND (reference sequence). The CDR3 DNA reads as TGTGCCAGTAGGCGCTCCCAGACAGTGACTAACTATGGCTACACCTTC. Encoded protein: CASRRSQTVTNYGYTF.

V and J are TRBV28 and TRBJ2-7; 9 nucleotides agree with TRBD2. Germline CDR1 MDHEN, CDR2 SYDVKM. This CDR3 spans 17 amino acids. V dropped 5 bases and J dropped 1; count of bases not matched to a gene: 12. The CDR3 DNA reads as TGTGCCAGCAGTCCCTTAACGAGCGGGGGGCTATCCTACGAGCAGTACTTC. It yields the protein CASSPLTSGGLSYEQYF.

This clone was observed a handful of times. This chain joins TRBV6-2 or TRBV6-3 and TRBJ2-7; D is unresolved. CDR3 size: 12 residues. V was trimmed by 2 bases and J by 4 bases, leaving 6 bases between them. Germline CDR1 reads MNHEY; CDR2 reads SVGEGT. The chain's CDR3 is CASSYPPYEQYF. The CDR3 DNA sequence: TGTGCCAGCAGTTACCCCCCGTACGAGCAGTACTTC.

The chain joins TRBV14 to TRBJ2-7; D is uncertain. V was shortened by 9 bases and J by 2 bases, with 11 bases between the two germline ends. The CDR3 contains 12 residues. The germline V gene encodes CDR1 SGHDN and CDR2 FVKESK. DNA of the CDR3: TGTGCCAGTGGCCTAGTAGCCTACGAGCAGTACTTC. This gives the protein CASGLVAYEQYF.

The chain carries TRBV7-2 and TRBJ2-2; D unclear. V was cut by 3 bases and J by 5 bases, with 10 bases left in between. Germline V gene lookup returns CDR1 SGHTA and CDR2 FQGNSA. The CDR3 length is 14 residues. CDR3 bases: TGTGCCAGCAGCTTCGTCAGCTTAACCGGGGAGCTGTTTTTT. Translating gives CASSFVSLTGELFF. Full variable domain (rest looked up from reference TRBV7-2 and TRBJ2-2): GAGVSQSPSNKVTEKGKDVELRCDPISGHTALYWYRQSLGQGLEFLIYFQGNSAPDKSGLPSDRFSAERTGGSVSTLTIQRTQQEDSAVYLCASSFVSLTGELFFGEGSRLTVL.

V gene TRBV10-1 combines with J gene TRBJ2-3; 7 nucleotides line up with TRBD1. CDR3 length: 17 residues. The V segment lost 10 bases and the J segment 1 base; nucleotides outside the gene matches: 17. Germline CDR1 and CDR2: WNHNN and SYGVQD (reference sequence). The CDR3 here is CATVQGLPLFRTDTQYF. CDR3 coding DNA: TGCGCCACCGTACAGGGGCTCCCACTCTTTCGCACAGATACGCAGTATTTT.

The V and J genes are TRBV7-7 and TRBJ2-7; D gene unclear. V was cut by 1 base and J by 4 bases, with 14 bases left in between. Germline assignment: CDR1 SSHAT and CDR2 FNYEAQ (reference sequence). This CDR3 has 15 amino acids. Here the CDR3 DNA reads TGTGCCAGCAGCTTAGGTCTGGGGATTAATTACGAGCAGTACTTC. Its protein product is CASSLGLGINYEQYF.

V gene TRBV3-1 (or the pseudogene TRBV3-2) combines with J gene TRBJ2-5; D is possibly TRBD1 or TRBD2 (6 bases each). CDR1 LGHDT and CDR2 YNNKEL come from the germline V gene (reference sequence). The length of the CDR3 is 13 residues. V was clipped by 8 bases and J by 1 base, with 11 bases between them. CDR3 region: CASGRTVQETQYF. CDR3 nucleotides: TGTGCCAGCGGGAGGACAGTCCAAGAGACCCAGTACTTC.

The chain is built from TRBV6-4 and TRBJ2-2; TRBD1 matches 7 bases. Germline V CDR1 and CDR2: MRHNA, SNTAGT. V shed 6 bases and J 5 bases; nucleotides not matched to a gene: 3. The CDR3 spans 13 residues. CDR3: CASRPTGTGELFF. The CDR3 nucleotides are TGTGCCAGCAGACCGACAGGGACCGGGGAGCTGTTTTTT.

The genes are TRBV7-9 and TRBJ2-6; unclear D gene. The V and J ends lost 4 bases and 4 bases respectively, with 11 bases between them. The CDR3 is 15 residues long. Germline-derived CDR1 and CDR2 are SEHNR and FQNEAQ (reference sequence). The CDR3 region is CASSSNTGGANVLTF. The CDR3 DNA is TGTGCCAGCAGCTCTAACACCGGGGGGGCCAACGTCCTGACTTTC. The entire variable domain, with the rest obtained from reference TRBV7-9 and TRBJ2-6, is as follows: DTGVSQNPRHKITKRGQNVTFRCDPISEHNRLYWYRQTLGQGPEFLTYFQNEAQLEKSRLLSDRFSAERPKGSFSTLEIQRTEQGDSAMYLCASSSNTGGANVLTFGAGSRLTVL.

V is TRBV28 and J is TRBJ1-6; 7 bases map to TRBD1. Germline trimming cut 5 bases from V and 5 bases from J; bases unmatched to any gene: 6. The CDR3 is made up of 15 amino acids. The germline CDR1 and CDR2 sequences are MDHEN and SYDVKM. Here the CDR3 reads CASSPSGTDNSPLHF. CDR3 nucleotide sequence: TGTGCCAGCAGTCCGAGTGGGACAGATAATTCACCCCTCCACTTT.

The rearrangement links TRBV7-2 to TRBJ2-7; TRBD2 matches 11 bases. This CDR3 has 17 residues. Germline lookup yields CDR1 SGHTA and CDR2 FQGNSA. The J segment lost 7 bases and the V segment lost 1 base, leaving 12 bases of the junction unmatched. The CDR3 sequence is CASSLDQGLAGGGEQYF. The CDR3 DNA follows: TGTGCCAGCAGCTTAGACCAGGGGCTAGCGGGAGGAGGAGAGCAGTACTTC.

This clone occurred once. This chain connects TRBV30 to TRBJ1-4, with 7 bases that match TRBD1. CDR3 length: 12 residues. V lost 7 bases, J lost 3 bases, and 2 bases stayed unmatched. Germline CDR1 reads GTSNPN; CDR2 reads SVGIG (reference sequence). CDR3 sequence (DNA): TGTGCCTCCAGGGGGGCTAATGAAAAACTGTTTTTT. Amino acid sequence: CASRGANEKLFF.

The V and J genes are TRBV7-2 and TRBJ1-1, with no clear D. There are 15 residues in the CDR3. Germline V gene sequence: CDR1 SGHTA, CDR2 FQGNSA. Deletions cut 2 bases from V and 1 base from J, with 11 bases between. The CDR3 here is CASSLLSWGNTEAFF. The CDR3 DNA sequence: TGTGCCAGCAGCTTATTATCATGGGGGAACACTGAAGCTTTCTTT.